This T cell receptor (beta chain) was profiled in a study of cytomegalovirus exposure and HLA in healthy donors. About the research overall: There were some 400 genotyped donors. Of these, roughly 80% fell in the genetic ancestry cluster associated with self-reported Caucasian donors. Study results and caveats: In most subjects, TCR beta sequences reportedly gave accurate predictions of HLA-A and HLA-B alleles.

The CDR3 extends over 15 amino acids. V lost 5 bases to trimming and J lost 5 bases; unmatched junction nucleotides: 5. CDR1 SGHTA and CDR2 FQGNSA come from the germline V gene. 60 Vbeta and 13 Jbeta primers were used in PCR. Assay: immunoSEQ multiplex PCR; the TCRdb copy retains only in-frame clones and omits some. Of approximately 150,000 clones listed, 80% to 90% are singletons. In the case of this clone: Its specificity is unknown.

This cohort consisted of healthy bone marrow donors. Sequencing was carried out using PBMCs. The receptor comes from a woman aged 45 to 65 in good health and CMV-seronegative. This chain connects TRBV7-2 to TRBJ2-1; 11 bases fit TRBD1. The CDR3 bases are TGTGCCAGCAGCCCTGGACAGGGGGCAAACAATGAGCAGTTCTTC. It codes for CASSPGQGANNEQFF.